This record looks at one T cell receptor beta chain sequence and its context. The table lists this clone with a count of one. Its antigen is not yet known. Base qualities are missing; no much larger clone stands one base away. In total, 666 healthy bone marrow donors made up the cohort. Cohort members were all nominally healthy when sampled, although unrecorded immune exposures were likely present. The donor tested CMV seronegative and was one of the 352 seronegative cohort members. Every donor gave a peripheral blood sample, and the peripheral blood mononuclear cells from that sample were used for TCR beta sequencing. The Qiagen DNeasy Blood Extraction Kit was used to extract genomic DNA from the blood cell samples. For CDR1 and CDR2, the germline V gene lists MDHEN and SYDVKM. The CDR3 has 17 amino acids, counting the end cysteine and phenylalanine. The only DNA kept is the CDR3, 51 bases in frame from the first base. Trimming takes 1 base off V and 10 bases off J; junction bases not matched to a gene: 9.

This entry belongs to a study of cytomegalovirus exposure and HLA in healthy donors (dated by TCRdb to about 2017). Some background on the complete study: According to an earlier analysis of 587 of the donors, 200 million or so T cells yielded 95 million to 140 million unique TCR beta sequences and less than 300 Gb of sequence data. Using immunosequencing, the study profiled T cell repertoires from 550 to 750 subjects and related those repertoires to cytomegalovirus serostatus. The study combined high-throughput TCR immunosequencing, statistical association of individual TCRs with disease status, and machine learning to predict cytomegalovirus infection status. Every discovery cohort repertoire had been produced on one sequencing platform. HLA typing covered class I and class II loci at four-digit resolution. Because of strong linkage in the cohort, roughly five DR-DQ haplotypes were treated as single units for association and clustering. In a later genetic analysis, genome-wide SNP genotypes for 398 of the 666 donors were used, and that subset was treated as a discovery cohort. In the later analysis, no new phenotypic data were used to find candidate immune exposures; instead, reliance was placed on TCR beta sequences and their occurrence across donors. The study was designed to test whether signatures of past pathogen exposure could be identified by cataloging public T cell receptors. The genetic ancestry cluster associated with self-reported Caucasian donors included around four fifths of the 398 genotyped donors. In an earlier analysis of more than 550 of the donors, high-throughput TCR beta sequencing was used to judge whether each TCR beta V gene segment behaved as functional or pseudogenic. Among 300 to 500 genotyped donors of the cohort, an average of approximately 220,000 unique TCR beta nucleotide sequences was sequenced per donor, of which about 18% were non-productive. Along with the approximately 600-subject first cohort, a separate validation cohort of approximately 110 different subjects was used. An early release covering around 630 HLA-typed donors comprised about 300 gigabases of sequencing data and roughly 85 million unique TCR sequences. The number of donors typed differed by locus, with 629-630 for A, B, C, DRB1 and DQB1, over 500 for DQA1, over 600 for DPA1, and roughly 450 for DPB1. In a later analysis, previously published TCR beta repertoires from 666 donors were re-analyzed and high-resolution HLA genotyping was added so that TCR occurrence patterns could be studied. Donor age, sex, ethnicity and CMV serostatus were collected together with the repertoire data.

Library preparation employed the immunoSEQ multiplex PCR assay. A mixture of 60 forward primers for TCR Vbeta segments and 13 reverse primers for TCR Jbeta segments was used in the multiplex PCR. The CDR3 region of rearranged TCR beta genes was amplified from genomic DNA with a multiplex PCR assay. The Illumina HiSeq System was used to sequence the amplified TCR beta libraries as 87-base-pair reads. The published analysis was carried out like this. A later analysis counted some 74 million unique TCR beta chains across the 670 or so repertoires, and around 9.9 million of these chains were shared by at least two donors. A nearest-neighbor algorithm error-corrected the raw reads and collapsed the reads into unique sequences, merging closely related sequences to remove PCR and sequencing errors. To assign V, D and J gene segments, CDR3 sequences were aligned to IMGT reference sequences. For a sequence to be retained, at least a six-nucleotide match to both a V gene segment and a J gene segment was required. A rearrangement counted as productive if the CDR3 had no stop codons and remained in frame with V and J, and every other rearrangement counted as non-productive. Following IMGT convention, CDR3 was defined as the stretch from the second conserved V-encoded cysteine to the conserved J-encoded phenylalanine. In an earlier analysis of some 550 of the donors, sequences lacking an unambiguous match to a single V gene segment were excluded. An earlier analysis of a few hundred of the donors called V segments functional above 56.7% productive rearrangements and segregating when the between-donor standard deviation exceeded 5%. A statistical classification framework was built for diagnosing cytomegalovirus status from the catalog of TCR beta chain sequences. In a later analysis, V and J genes were assigned by comparing TCR nucleotide sequences against IMGT/GENE-DB human TR gene sequences. Using the TCRdist pipeline, a later analysis assigned CDR3 sequences along with most-parsimonious VDJ recombination scenarios. A later analysis defined each TCR beta chain by its CDR3 amino acid sequence plus V-gene family, and excluded reads lacking a unique V-gene family. A later analysis removed roughly 590 highly shared, low-generation-probability nucleotide sequences to deal with suspected cross-contamination and a sequencing artifact. In a later analysis, a clonal expansion index was calculated for each public chain from normalized within-repertoire ranks of inferred template counts. Generation probabilities in a later analysis came from a VDJ recombination model fitted to out-of-frame rearrangements, and those results were checked against IGoR. A later analysis scored TCR-TCR, TCR-HLA and TCR-CMV co-occurrence with hypergeometric tests, applying a repertoire-size bias correction to TCR pairs. To estimate false discovery rates, a later analysis permuted the HLA or CMV assignments 20 times. A later analysis grouped co-occurring TCRs with DBSCAN, adding TCRdist sequence similarity when clustering within HLA-allele-positive subsets. Repertoires with fewer than 30,000 or more than 120,000 public chains were left out of co-occurrence clustering, as were five repertoires with anomalous nucleotide sharing. This immuneACCESS table, as held by TCRdb, lists in-frame sequences with V and J called but not all clones. Of the missing ones, under half trace to an unresolved V gene in checked studies; the others have no known cause. V and J calls and clone size are given by that table; D and trimming were obtained from the DNA. For this sample there are roughly 180,000 clones; 60% to 85% appear just once. Of the sample, around 1.6% falls within the top ten clones.

General study outcomes and caveats: Broadly in line with IMGT annotations, most TCR beta V segments showed up in productive rearrangements about 90% or about 30% of the time in an earlier analysis of approximately 600 of the donors. Strong co-occurrence of HLA alleles, especially DR and DQ, made assigning TCR associations to individual alleles difficult. It was suggested by the authors that the approach could potentially be generalized to other disease states and immunological phenotypes. The 87-base-pair reads could not distinguish some IMGT-functional V segments, including TRBV6-2 and TRBV6-3, so those segments were excluded. In a later genetic analysis, a missense DCLRE1C variant was associated with V-gene and J-gene trimming of TCR beta chains, and the association was replicated in an independent cohort. A later analysis found that most CMV-associated TCR beta chains appeared HLA-restricted, with HLA associations seemingly driven largely by CMV exposure. A later analysis reported that several top co-occurrence clusters appeared linked to parvovirus B19, influenza, CMV and Epstein-Barr virus. CMV serostatus was the only immune exposure information available for the cohort. The presence/absence analyses assumed that sequencing depth was roughly uniform across donors, and that assumption may not be true. In a later analysis, HLA-associated TCR beta chains were found to be more clonally expanded and to have lower generation probabilities than equally common non-associated chains. A total of 164 TCR beta chains were listed by the study as associated with cytomegalovirus. According to a later genetic analysis, donors in an Asian-associated ancestry cluster had fewer N-insertions in productive TCRs than the roughly 660-donor mean. In a later analysis, TCR association rates were found to vary across HLA loci, with the most associated TCRs seen for DRB1 alleles and the fewest for HLA-C alleles. The sequencing pipeline was judged likely to have produced a cluster of highly shared sequence variants as a technical artifact. Seventeen rarely observed V segments, including chromosome 9 orphons, were excluded from the earlier analysis of 550 to 700 of the donors because counts were too low. Correlated functional status among segregating V segments might be attributable to linkage disequilibrium, but an unknown experimental factor could not be ruled out. Across donors, most TCR sequences were observed very rarely, whereas some public TCRs were present in many individuals. Because some donors lacked HLA typing at each locus, the association tests relied only on the typed subset. In a later analysis, some 18,000 TCR beta sequences were associated with specific HLA alleles at a false discovery rate of 0.05. The classifier was reported to diagnose cytomegalovirus status with high specificity and sensitivity in both the original and validation cohorts. This cohort had only TCR beta chains sequenced, and the lack of alpha or paired-chain data limited which features could be detected. A further reported finding was that TCR beta sequences accurately predicted the HLA-A and HLA-B alleles for most subjects in the first cohort. In vitro tests confirmed that a few of the cytomegalovirus-associated TCR beta chains recognize cytomegalovirus antigens.

Sequencing was carried out using PBMCs. The rearrangement combines TRBV28 with TRBJ2-1, with 14 bases aligning to TRBD2. The clonotype was recovered from a man between 18 and 29 years old in good health and CMV-seronegative. The CDR3 sequence is CASSLSRLAGGGREQFF. The DNA sequence is given as TGTGCCAGCAGTTTATCCCGACTAGCGGGAGGGGGTCGGGAGCAGTTCTTC.